The 13 T cell receptor beta chains reported below all come from one sample, sequenced in a study of CD8 T cells in Susac syndrome (dated by TCRdb to between 2019 and 2020). The library relied on the immunoSEQ multiplex PCR assay. RNA was extracted with the RNeasy kit and about 0.45 to 1 ug was reverse transcribed using random hexamers. TCRdb reprocessed the public reads (quality trimming at Q25 with fastp, clone calling with MiXCR) and kept in-frame beta chains. Rows with one shared CDR3 protein collapse into an entry with the most common genes and DNA. Present in this sample are about 130,000 distinct CDR3 sequences, 90% to 95% of which were seen just once. The top ten clonotypes cover more than 0.09% of the sample. What was sequenced was CD4+ T cells from PBMCs. These receptors were taken from a human donor in good health.

J is TRBJ2-6 and V is TRBV20-1; D ambiguous. CDR3 length: 15 amino acids. Germline assignment: CDR1 DFQATT and CDR2 SNEGSKA (reference sequence). V shed 6 bases and J shed 2 bases, with 14 bases lying between them. CDR3 amino acids: CSAPEAPPGANVLTF. CDR3 DNA: TGCAGTGCACCAGAGGCACCTCCTGGGGCCAACGTCCTGACTTTC.

This chain uses TRBV18 with TRBJ1-5; unclear D gene. Per the germline V gene, CDR1 is KGHSH and CDR2 is LQKENI. V dropped 2 bases and J dropped 2 bases, with 7 bases sitting between them. This CDR3 contains 14 residues. The CDR3 nucleotides are TGTGCCAGCTCACCAGGGTGGCGCAATCAGCCCCAGCATTTT. The encoded protein is CASSPGWRNQPQHF.

This clonotype was observed once. The chain carries TRBV14 and TRBJ1-1; maybe TRBD1 (5 bases). The germline V gene encodes CDR1 SGHDN and CDR2 FVKESK. The CDR3 runs 15 residues. The V gene lost 4 bases and the J gene lost 0 bases, with 12 bases spanning the gap. The CDR3 DNA reads TGTGCCAGCAGCCCATACAGGACATTGAACACTGAAGCTTTCTTT. Protein sequence: CASSPYRTLNTEAFF.

The chain recombines TRBV5-1 with TRBJ1-2; tentative D call: TRBD1 (6 bases). V dropped 3 bases and J dropped 6 bases, with 9 bases sitting between them. This CDR3 region has 12 residues. The germline V gene has CDR1 SGHRS and CDR2 YFSETQ. DNA of the CDR3: TGCGCCAGCAGCTCCCCAGGGGATGGCTACACCTTC. Translating gives CASSSPGDGYTF.

The chain combines TRBV12-3 or TRBV12-4 with TRBJ2-6, with D perhaps TRBD1 or TRBD2 (5 bases each). V lost 5 bases to trimming and J lost 0 bases, with 11 bases between them. The CDR3 consists of 16 residues. CDR3 nucleotides: TGTGCCAGCAGTCCGGTTGGGGGCTCTGGGGCCAACGTCCTGACTTTC. It is translated as CASSPVGGSGANVLTF.

V gene TRBV29-1 combines with J gene TRBJ1-1; tentatively, D is TRBD1 (5 bases). This CDR3 is built from 18 residues. CDR1 is SQVTM, CDR2 ANQGSEA, per germline. V lost 1 base, J lost 1 base, and 22 bases lay in between. Written as DNA, the CDR3 is TGCAGCGTTGAAGGCAGGGCCGGATGGACCCGGCAGAACACTGAAGCTTTCTTT. Encoded protein: CSVEGRAGWTRQNTEAFF.

In DNA, the CDR3 is TGTGCCAGCAGCCTTGCGGCGGCTGGGATGACCTACGAGCAGTACTTC. Amino acid sequence: CASSLAAAGMTYEQYF. V and J are TRBV3-1 and TRBJ2-7, with D hard to call. Germline CDR1 and CDR2: LGHDT and YNNKEL (reference sequence). The CDR3 totals 16 residues. Trimming stripped 4 bases from V and 2 bases from J, with 18 bases between.

The rearrangement joins TRBV7-9 to TRBJ1-3, with D uncertain. The CDR3 has 16 residues. Trimming pared 5 bases from V and 4 bases from J, leaving 18 bases between. Germline V gene data show CDR1 as SEHNR and CDR2 as FQNEAQ (reference sequence). The CDR3 DNA follows: TGTGCCAGCAGCCCGAGGGCCGTCTCTTCGGGAAACACCATATATTTT. It translates to CASSPRAVSSGNTIYF.

The chain carries TRBV3-1 and TRBJ2-1; TRBD2 agrees at 7 bases. Germline V gene data show CDR1 as LGHDT and CDR2 as YNNKEL (reference sequence). The CDR3 has 17 residues. V shed 1 base, J shed 10 bases, and the junction held 16 bases outside the gene matches. The CDR3 coding sequence is TGTGCCAGCAGCCAAGGTTATGACCCCGGGGGACTACGGGAGCAGTTCTTC. Translating it yields CASSQGYDPGGLREQFF.

This chain uses TRBV20-1 with TRBJ2-7; D gene unclear. The germline V gene encodes CDR1 DFQATT and CDR2 SNEGSKA (reference sequence). This CDR3 is built from 13 residues. Trimming stripped 0 bases from V and 2 bases from J, with 8 bases between. This CDR3 reads CSARETQTYEQYF. In DNA form, the CDR3 reads TGCAGTGCTAGAGAAACCCAGACCTACGAGCAGTACTTC.

V and J are TRBV29-1 and TRBJ2-1; TRBD2 matches 12 bases. Looked up from germline, CDR1 is SQVTM and CDR2 is ANQGSEA. CDR3 length: 12 amino acids. The V gene end was trimmed by 4 bases and the J gene end by 9 bases; junction bases not matched to a gene: 1. CDR3 sequence (DNA): TGCAGCGTTGGACTAGCGGGAGTTGAGCAGTTCTTC. As protein: CSVGLAGVEQFF.

This chain uses TRBV20-1 with TRBJ2-3; D remains unclear. V gave up 4 bases and J gave up 7 bases, with 9 bases separating them. The CDR3 consists of 11 residues. The germline gives CDR1 DFQATT, CDR2 SNEGSKA (reference sequence). The CDR3 loop is CSATSLYTQYF. In DNA form, the CDR3 reads TGCAGTGCTACTTCCTTGTATACGCAGTATTTT.

This chain connects TRBV7-9 to TRBJ2-3; 9 nucleotides match TRBD1. Per germline, CDR1 SEHNR and CDR2 FQNEAQ (reference sequence). This CDR3 region has 17 residues. V lost 5 bases, J lost 2 bases, and 11 bases stayed unmatched. This chain's CDR3 is CASSPSRTGGFTDTQYF. The CDR3 bases are TGTGCCAGCAGCCCCAGTCGCACAGGGGGCTTCACAGATACGCAGTATTTT.